This entry lists 3 T cell receptor beta chains sequenced from one sample in a study of T cell responses to AZD1222 COVID-19 vaccine. Assay: immunoSEQ multiplex PCR; the TCRdb copy retains only in-frame clones and omits some. The sample has roughly 130,000 clones, about 88% seen once. The source material was peripheral blood, sampled on day 0 of MenACWY control vaccination. All receptors derive from an adult in good health.

The chain is built from TRBV30 and TRBJ1-1, with D possibly TRBD1 on 5 matching bases. Trimming removed 3 bases from V and 1 base from J, with 9 bases in between. Germline V lookup: CDR1 GTSNPN, CDR2 SVGIG (reference sequence). The CDR3 contains 13 residues. The CDR3 loop reads CAWSEGPNTEAFF. The CDR3 nucleotides are TGTGCCTGGAGCGAGGGGCCGAACACTGAAGCTTTCTTT.

The V gene is TRBV10-1, the J gene TRBJ1-2; no firm D call. Looked up from germline, CDR1 is WNHNN and CDR2 is SYGVQD (reference sequence). V was pared by 6 bases and J by 2 bases, with 19 bases between. The CDR3 contains 16 residues. The CDR3 loop reads CASRGRTVSNNYGYTF. The DNA for the CDR3 is TGCGCCAGCAGAGGTCGAACGGTATCCAACAACTATGGCTACACCTTC.

The chain has TRBV7-3 and TRBJ2-3, with D hard to call. Per the germline V gene, CDR1 is SGHTA and CDR2 is FQGTGA. Trimming removed 4 bases at V and 2 bases at J, with 1 base between. The CDR3 sequence is 11 residues long. CDR3 nucleotide sequence: TGTGCCAGCAGCTACACAGATACGCAGTATTTT. Translated, it gives CASSYTDTQYF.